Detailed here is one TCR beta chain. What it recognizes is unknown. A junction boundary mismatches the germline segment, possibly from a read error. The germline CDR1 and CDR2 sequences are SEHNR and FQNEAQ (reference sequence). The CDR3 consists of 14 residues. At collection, donors were nominally healthy, but unrecorded immune exposures were probable. The sample is drawn from a study of cytomegalovirus exposure and HLA in healthy donors. Study-wide background: Genetic ancestry analysis placed around 76% of the 398 donors that were genotyped in the Caucasian-associated cluster.

PCR was performed using 60 Vbeta and 13 Jbeta primers. TCRdb's copy holds only in-frame clones and misses some; the assay was immunoSEQ multiplex PCR. The sample shows about 110,000 clones, 60% to 80% of them seen only once. Overall study results and limits: Among CMV-associated TCR beta chains, most appeared HLA-restricted in a later analysis.

This clonotype was sampled from a man aged 45-65 years in good health and CMV-seropositive. Material for sequencing was PBMCs. The chain couples TRBV7-9 to TRBJ2-7, with TRBD1 identical over 7 bases. This chain's CDR3 is CSSSFDRADDEQYF. CDR3 coding DNA: TGTTCCAGCAGCTTTGACAGGGCGGACGACGAGCAGTACTTC. The full variable domain, in which reference TRBV7-9 and TRBJ2-7 provide the parts outside the CDR3, is DTGVSQNPRHKITKRGQNVTFRCDPISEHNRLYWYRQTLGQGPEFLTYFQNEAQLEKSRLLSDRFSAERPKGSFSTLEIQRTEQGDSAMYLCSSSFDRADDEQYFGPGTRLTVT.